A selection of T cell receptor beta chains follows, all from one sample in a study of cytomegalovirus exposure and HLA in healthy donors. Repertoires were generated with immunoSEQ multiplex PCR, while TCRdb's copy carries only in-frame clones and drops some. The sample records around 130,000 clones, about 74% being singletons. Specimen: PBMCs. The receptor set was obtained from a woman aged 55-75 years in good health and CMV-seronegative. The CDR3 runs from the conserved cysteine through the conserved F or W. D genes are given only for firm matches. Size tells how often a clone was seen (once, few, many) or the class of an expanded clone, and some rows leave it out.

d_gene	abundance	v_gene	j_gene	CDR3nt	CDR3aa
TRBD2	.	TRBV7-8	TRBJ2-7	TGTGCCAGCAGCTTAGTGTTGCTAGCGGGAGGCGAGCAGTACTTC	CASSLVLLAGGEQYF
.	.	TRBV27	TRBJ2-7	TGTGCCAGCAGTTACATCCCAGCCAAGGGGTACGAGCAGTACTTC	CASSYIPAKGYEQYF
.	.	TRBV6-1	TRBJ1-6	TGTGCCAGCAGTGGCGGGGCAGCTTATAATTCACCCCTCCACTTT	CASSGGAAYNSPLHF
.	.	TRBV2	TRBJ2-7	TGTGCTGACGCCCGGCTGGACTACTACGAGCAGTACTTC	CADARLDYYEQYF
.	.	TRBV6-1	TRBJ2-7	TGTGCCAGCAGTGATGGCGGTGTCTACGAGCAGTACTTC	CASSDGGVYEQYF
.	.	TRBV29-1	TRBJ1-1	TGCAGCGTTGAAGAGAACAGGGCCACTGAAGCTTTCTTT	CSVEENRATEAFF
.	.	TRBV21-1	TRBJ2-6	TGTGCCAGCCGGGAGGGATTCGGGGCCAACGTCCTGACTTTC	CASREGFGANVLTF
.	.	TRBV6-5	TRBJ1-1	TGTGCCAGCAGTTACTCCAGGGTAAACACTGAAGCTTTCTTT	CASSYSRVNTEAFF
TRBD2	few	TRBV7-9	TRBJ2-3	TGTGCCAGCAGCTATCCTAGCGGGGGAGGCACAGATACGCAGTATTTT	CASSYPSGGGTDTQYF
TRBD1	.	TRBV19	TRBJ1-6	TGTGCCAGTAGTATTTTCGGGACAGATAATTCACCCCTCCACTTT	CASSIFGTDNSPLHF
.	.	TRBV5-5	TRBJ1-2	TGTGCCAGCAGCTTGGGAGGGTCGGGTTACTATGGCTACACCTTC	CASSLGGSGYYGYTF
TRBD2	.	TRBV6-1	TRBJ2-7	TGTGCCAGCAAACCGGGGGGGGCCCCCTACGAGCAGTACTTC	CASKPGGAPYEQYF
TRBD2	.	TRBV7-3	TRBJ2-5	TGTGCCAGCAGCTTAAGGGGGGGGGATAGCGGGAAGGAGACCCAGTACTTC	CASSLRGGDSGKETQYF
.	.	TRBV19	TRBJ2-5	TGTGCCAGTAGTATAGGCTCCCAGGGGTTCGAGACCCAGTACTTC	CASSIGSQGFETQYF
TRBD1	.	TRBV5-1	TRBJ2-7	TGCGCCAGCAGCATCCAGACAGGGCCAACGTACGAGCAGTACTTC	CASSIQTGPTYEQYF
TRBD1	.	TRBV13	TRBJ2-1	TGTGCCAGCAGCTATGACAGGGGGAACAACTACAATGAGCAGTTCTTC	CASSYDRGNNYNEQFF
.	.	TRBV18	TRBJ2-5	TGTGCCAGCTCGGGCACTCTCCAAGAGACCCAGTACTTC	CASSGTLQETQYF
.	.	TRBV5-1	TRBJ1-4	TGCGCCAGCCAACGCGAGGGAACAACTAATGAAAAACTGTTTTTT	CASQREGTTNEKLFF
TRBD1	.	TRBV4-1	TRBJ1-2	TGCGCCAGCAGCCAAGATACGGCCAGGGGGGATGGCTACACCTTC	CASSQDTARGDGYTF
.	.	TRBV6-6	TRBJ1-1	TGTGCCAGCAGCCCCACAGCGAACACTGAAGCTTTCTTT	CASSPTANTEAFF
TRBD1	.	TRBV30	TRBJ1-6	TGTGCCTGGAGTGAGCAGGGGGCAGATTCACCCCTCCACTTT	CAWSEQGADSPLHF
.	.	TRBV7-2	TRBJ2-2	TGTGCCAGCAGCCCCCAGAGGGAGCTGTTTTTT	CASSPQRELFF
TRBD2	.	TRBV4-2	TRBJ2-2	TGTGCCAGCAGCCAAGGTACTAGCGGGAGATACAACACCGGGGAGCTGTTTTTT	CASSQGTSGRYNTGELFF
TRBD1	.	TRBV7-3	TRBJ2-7	TGTGCCAGCAGCTTAACCCCTAGACAGGGAAATCAGCAGTACTTC	CASSLTPRQGNQQYF
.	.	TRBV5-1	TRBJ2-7	TGCGCCAGCAGCTTGGCCGGGACTCCGTCCTACGAGCAGTACTTC	CASSLAGTPSYEQYF
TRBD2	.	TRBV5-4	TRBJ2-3	TGTGCCAGCAGTCGGATTAGCGGGAGAGCAGATACGCAGTATTTT	CASSRISGRADTQYF
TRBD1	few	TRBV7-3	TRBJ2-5	TGTGCCAGCAGCTCAGGGACAGGGGTTTCAGAGACCCAGTACTTC	CASSSGTGVSETQYF
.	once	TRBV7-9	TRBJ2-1	TGTGCCAGCAGATCAGGCCATGAGCAGTTCTTC	CASRSGHEQFF
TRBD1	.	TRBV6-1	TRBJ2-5	TGTGCCAGCAGTGAGACAGGGGGCTTGGAGACCCAGTACTTC	CASSETGGLETQYF
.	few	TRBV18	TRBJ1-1	TGTGCCAGCTCCCCGATGGCGGACACTGAAGCTTTCTTT	CASSPMADTEAFF
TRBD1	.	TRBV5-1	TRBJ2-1	TGCGCCAGCAGCTCCGGGACAGGGGGCTACAATGAGCAGTTCTTC	CASSSGTGGYNEQFF
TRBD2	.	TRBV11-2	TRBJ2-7	TGTGCCAGCAGCTTAGTAGCGGGGAGCCACGAGCAGTACTTC	CASSLVAGSHEQYF
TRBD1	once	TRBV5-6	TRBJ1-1	TGTGCCAGCAGCCCGACAGGGGAGGGCACTGAAGCTTTCTTT	CASSPTGEGTEAFF
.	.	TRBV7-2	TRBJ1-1	TGTGCCAGCACCCAGTCCGCCTCGAACACTGAAGCTTTCTTT	CASTQSASNTEAFF
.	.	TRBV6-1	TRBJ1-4	TGTGCCAGCAGTGAAGGCAGGGCAAATGAAAAACTGTTTTTT	CASSEGRANEKLFF
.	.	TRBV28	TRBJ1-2	TGTGCCAGCAGTCCAAAGACAATCGGTAACTATGGCTACACCTTC	CASSPKTIGNYGYTF
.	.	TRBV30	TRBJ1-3	TGTGCCTGGAGTGTTAGGCAGGGAAGAAGAAACACCATATATTTT	CAWSVRQGRRNTIYF
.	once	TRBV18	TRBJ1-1	TGTGCCAGCTCACCCCAGTTAAGGAACACTGAAGCTTTCTTT	CASSPQLRNTEAFF
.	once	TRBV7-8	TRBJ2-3	TGTGCCAGCAGCTTAGTGTCGAGCGGAGTAGATACGCAGTATTTT	CASSLVSSGVDTQYF
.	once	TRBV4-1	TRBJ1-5	TGCGCCAGCAGCCCCCAAGGGCAGGGTGAAAATCAGCCCCAGCATTTT	CASSPQGQGENQPQHF
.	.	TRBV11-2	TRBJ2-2	TGTGCCAGCAGCTTAGTCAGGGGCCGGACCGGGGAGCTGTTTTTT	CASSLVRGRTGELFF
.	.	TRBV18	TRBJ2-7	TGTGCCAGCTCACCTAGCTCCCTCTCCTACGAGCAGTACTTC	CASSPSSLSYEQYF
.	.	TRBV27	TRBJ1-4	TGTGCCAGCAGTCCACAAACGACAGTCGCCACCTCACACAAACTGTTTTTT	CASSPQTTVATSHKLFF
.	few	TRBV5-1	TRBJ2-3	TGCGCCAGCAGCTTGGCCGATGACGGGGATACGCAGTATTTT	CASSLADDGDTQYF
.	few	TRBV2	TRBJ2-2	TGTGCCAGCAGGAGAGGTGCTTCGAACACCGGGGAGCTGTTTTTT	CASRRGASNTGELFF
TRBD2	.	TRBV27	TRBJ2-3	TGTGCCAGCAGTTTGCGGGAGAGCGGGAGAATGTCGCAGTATTTT	CASSLRESGRMSQYF
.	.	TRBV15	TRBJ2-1	TGTGCCACCAGCAGAGTGGAAGTAGCGGCACTCTACAATGAGCAGTTCTTC	CATSRVEVAALYNEQFF
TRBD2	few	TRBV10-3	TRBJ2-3	TGTGCCAGTAGCGGGGGGGCAACAGATACGCAGTATTTT	CASSGGATDTQYF
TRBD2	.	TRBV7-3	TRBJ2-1	TGTGCCAGCAGCTCCACTAGCGGGGGTTGGGGTGAGCAGTTCTTC	CASSSTSGGWGEQFF
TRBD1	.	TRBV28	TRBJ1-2	TGTGCCAGCAGTCTCGGTGGGACAGGGAATGGTGGCTACACCTTC	CASSLGGTGNGGYTF
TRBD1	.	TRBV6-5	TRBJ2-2	TGTGCCAGCAAACGACAGGGTGGGGGCACCGGGGAGCTGTTTTTT	CASKRQGGGTGELFF
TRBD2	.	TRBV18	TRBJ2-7	TGTGCCAGCTCACTCCCGGGTAGCGGGGGTTCCTACGAGCAGTACTTC	CASSLPGSGGSYEQYF
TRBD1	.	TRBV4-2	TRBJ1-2	TGTGCCAGCAGCCGCGAGTGGACAGGGGCTACTAACTATGGCTACACCTTC	CASSREWTGATNYGYTF
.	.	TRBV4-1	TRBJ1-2	TGCGCCAGCAGCCAAGAGGCCAGGGCCGGCTACACCTTC	CASSQEARAGYTF
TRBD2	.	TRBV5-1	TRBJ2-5	TGCGCCAGCAGCTTCAGTTTAGCGGGGGGATCAGAGACCCAGTACTTC	CASSFSLAGGSETQYF